Listed below are T cell receptor beta chains from one sample, sequenced in a study of T cell responses to AZD1222 COVID-19 vaccine. Sequenced by immunoSEQ multiplex PCR; TCRdb stores in-frame clones only, minus some. This sample has some 110,000 clones; around 83% occur once, and the top ten carry around 4.4%. Here the sequenced sample was peripheral blood, taken 28 days after the second AZD1222 dose. The receptors stem from an adult who received the AZD1222 COVID-19 vaccine. CDR3s include the opening cysteine and the closing phenylalanine or tryptophan. D genes are given only for firm matches. The size entry is marked missing in some rows and otherwise reads once, few, many or a size class.

clone_size,v_call,cdr3_length,d_call,j_call,cdr3_aa,cdr3_nt
many,TRBV30,12,.,TRBJ1-2,CAWSRQGHGYTF,TGTGCCTGGAGTCGGCAGGGGCATGGCTACACCTTC
.,TRBV5-1,16,TRBD2,TRBJ2-5,CASSLDPSGNQETQYF,TGCGCCAGCAGCTTGGATCCTAGCGGAAACCAAGAGACCCAGTACTTC
.,TRBV3-1/TRBV3-2,13,.,TRBJ2-2,CASSQELAGELFF,TGTGCCAGCAGCCAAGAACTAGCCGGGGAGCTGTTTTTT
once,TRBV5-6,15,TRBD1,TRBJ1-2,CASSLAYRGDYGYTF,TGTGCCAGCAGCTTGGCCTACAGGGGCGACTATGGCTACACCTTC
.,TRBV12-3/TRBV12-4,12,.,TRBJ1-2,CASSLFGAGYTF,TGTGCCAGCAGTTTATTTGGGGCTGGCTACACCTTC
once,TRBV3-1/TRBV3-2,12,.,TRBJ2-7,CATGGVGYEQYF,TGTGCCACCGGCGGGGTTGGGTACGAGCAGTACTTC
.,TRBV3-1/TRBV3-2,13,.,TRBJ1-1,CASSQASGVEAFF,TGTGCCAGCAGCCAAGCCTCAGGGGTTGAAGCTTTCTTT
once,TRBV28,14,.,TRBJ1-2,CASSSGVEGHGYTF,TGTGCCAGCAGCTCAGGGGTGGAGGGACATGGCTACACCTTC
.,TRBV27,13,.,TRBJ1-2,CASSLAGLGGYTF,TGTGCCAGCAGCCTAGCCGGGTTAGGTGGCTACACCTTC
.,TRBV7-3,13,.,TRBJ1-1,CASSPSGVTEAFF,TGTGCCAGCAGCCCCTCGGGGGTCACTGAAGCTTTCTTT
.,TRBV3-1/TRBV3-2,13,.,TRBJ1-2,CATSDSPNYGYTF,TGTGCCACCTCGGACAGCCCTAACTATGGCTACACCTTC
.,TRBV5-1,16,TRBD1,TRBJ2-2,CASSPDRAPNTGELFF,TGCGCCAGCAGCCCGGACAGGGCGCCTAACACCGGGGAGCTGTTTTTT
.,TRBV28,16,.,TRBJ2-1,CASTVWSASSYNEQFF,TGTGCCAGCACCGTATGGAGCGCTAGCTCCTACAATGAGCAGTTCTTC
.,TRBV5-4,12,.,TRBJ1-5,CASSLGSQPQHF,TGTGCCAGCAGCTTGGGGAGTCAGCCCCAGCATTTT
.,TRBV4-2,18,TRBD1,TRBJ1-5,CASSQDWTGGGSNQPQHF,TGTGCCAGCAGCCAAGATTGGACAGGGGGCGGAAGCAATCAGCCCCAGCATTTT
.,TRBV7-8,16,TRBD1,TRBJ2-2,CASSLTGTGGAGELFF,TGTGCCAGCAGCTTAACCGGGACAGGGGGTGCCGGGGAGCTGTTTTTT
once,TRBV5-4,15,.,TRBJ2-2,CASSFSDGTTGELFF,TGTGCCAGCAGCTTCTCAGACGGGACCACCGGGGAGCTGTTTTTT
.,TRBV9,14,.,TRBJ2-3,CASGEGARTDTQYF,TGTGCCAGCGGGGAGGGGGCGAGGACAGATACGCAGTATTTT
few,TRBV5-1,15,.,TRBJ1-5,CASSLEAGRNQPQHF,TGCGCCAGCAGCTTGGAAGCAGGAAGAAATCAGCCCCAGCATTTT
few,TRBV28,16,.,TRBJ1-1,CASIPERWGVNTEAFF,TGTGCCAGCATCCCTGAGAGATGGGGGGTGAACACTGAAGCTTTCTTT
once,TRBV24-1,15,TRBD1,TRBJ1-5,CATSDTGERNQPQHF,TGTGCCACCAGTGATACAGGGGAAAGGAATCAGCCCCAGCATTTT
few,TRBV6-4,16,TRBD2,TRBJ2-3,CASSDGAGGSPDTQYF,TGTGCCAGCAGTGACGGAGCGGGGGGGTCCCCAGATACGCAGTATTTT
.,TRBV7-2,18,TRBD2,TRBJ2-3,CASSLGYRLAGGGDTQYF,TGTGCCAGCAGCTTAGGCTATCGGCTAGCGGGGGGTGGAGATACGCAGTATTTT
.,TRBV5-4,16,TRBD2,TRBJ2-7,CASSPGGLAVVGEQYF,TGTGCCAGCAGCCCTGGCGGGCTAGCGGTCGTTGGAGAGCAGTACTTC